These 13 T cell receptor beta chains were sequenced from one sample in a study of PD-1 blockade in mismatch repair-deficient tumors. Here immunoSEQ multiplex PCR was the method, and the copy in TCRdb shows in-frame clones only, minus some. The data hold more than 30,000 clones, with about 85% observed a single time. Sequencing was performed on peripheral blood, taken roughly 75 weeks after starting pembrolizumab. The source is an adult with mismatch repair-deficient cancer.

V and J are TRBV27 and TRBJ2-7; TRBD2 is a possible D gene (5 bases). The CDR3 is made up of 14 amino acids. CDR1 is MNHEY and CDR2 is SMNVEV in the germline V gene (reference sequence). V was cut by 6 bases and J by 0 bases, with 12 bases left in between. The CDR3 spells CASRLSGSSYEQYF. The CDR3 DNA is TGTGCCAGCAGACTGAGCGGTAGCTCCTACGAGCAGTACTTC.

The DNA for the CDR3 is TGTGCCAGTAGTATTCAGGGCCGTGGCTACACCTTC. This codes for CASSIQGRGYTF. The chain links TRBV19 to TRBJ1-2, with D perhaps matching TRBD1 (5 bases). CDR1 and CDR2 (germline): LNHDA, SQIVND (reference sequence). Trimming took 3 bases from V and 7 from J, leaving 9 bases between them. CDR3 length: 12 amino acids.

The chain carries TRBV21-1 and TRBJ1-5; TRBD1 was called by the table and not checked on the DNA. TRBV21-1 is marked as a pseudogene. This CDR3 has 15 amino acids. Here the CDR3 reads CASSSRTGASQPQHF. CDR3 nucleotides: TGTGCCAGCAGCAGTCGGACAGGGGCATCTCAGCCCCAGCATTTT.

The V and J genes are TRBV2 and TRBJ2-1; D is undetermined. Germline CDR1 and CDR2: SNHLY and FYNNEI. V was clipped by 7 bases and J by 9 bases, with 19 bases between them. This CDR3 has 14 amino acids. The CDR3 DNA reads TGTGCCAGCACCGTGGACGGACCGGGCAGTGAGCAGTTCTTC. Translated: CASTVDGPGSEQFF. The variable domain in full, completed from reference TRBV2 and TRBJ2-1, reads EPEVTQTPSHQVTQMGQEVILRCVPISNHLYFYWYRQILGQKVEFLVSFYNNEISEKSEIFDDQFSVERPDGSNFTLKIRSTKLEDSAMYFCASTVDGPGSEQFFGPGTRLTVL.

The genes are TRBV11-2 and TRBJ2-7, with D maybe TRBD1 (6 bases). CDR1 SGHAT and CDR2 FQNNGV come from the germline V gene. The CDR3 sequence is 13 residues long. V was clipped by 5 bases and J by 3 bases, with 11 bases between them. The CDR3 DNA reads TGTGCCAGCAGCCCCGGGACACGCTACGAGCAGTACTTC. Translation gives CASSPGTRYEQYF. The full variable domain, its missing parts supplied by reference TRBV11-2 and TRBJ2-7, is EAGVAQSPRYKIIEKRQSVAFWCNPISGHATLYWYQQILGQGPKLLIQFQNNGVVDDSQLPKDRFSAERLKGVDSTLKIQPAKLEDSAVYLCASSPGTRYEQYFGPGTRLTVT.

This chain joins TRBV5-8 and TRBJ2-5; either TRBD1 or TRBD2 may supply D (5 bases each). Germline loops: CDR1 SGHTS, CDR2 YDEGEE. Deletions cut 4 bases from V and 4 bases from J, with 20 bases between. CDR3 size: 16 residues. The CDR3 sequence: CASSHLLQGEGETQYF. DNA of the CDR3: TGTGCCAGCAGCCACCTCCTTCAGGGCGAGGGAGAGACCCAGTACTTC. Full variable domain (outside the CDR3, taken from reference TRBV5-8 and TRBJ2-5): EAGVTQSPTHLIKTRGQQATLRCSPISGHTSVYWYQQALGLGLQFLLWYDEGEERNRGNFPPRFSGRQFPNYSSELNVNALELEDSALYLCASSHLLQGEGETQYFGPGTRLLVL.

The rearrangement joins TRBV13 to TRBJ1-5; no clear D. The CDR3 is 13 residues long. Germline assignment: CDR1 PRHDT and CDR2 FYEKMQ (reference sequence). V lost 5 bases and J 4 bases, leaving 9 bases between the germline ends. The CDR3 here is CASSPTPNQPQHF. The CDR3 region has the DNA TGTGCCAGCAGCCCTACACCAAATCAGCCCCAGCATTTT. The full variable domain, in which reference TRBV13 and TRBJ1-5 provide the parts outside the CDR3, is AAGVIQSPRHLIKEKRETATLKCYPIPRHDTVYWYQQGPGQDPQFLISFYEKMQSDKGSIPDRFSAQQFSDYHSELNMSSLELGDSALYFCASSPTPNQPQHFGDGTRLSIL.

This clone has just a few counts. CDR3 in DNA: TGCGCCAGCAGCCAAGAGGGGTACCAGGGTTTCACCGGGGAGCTGTTTTTT. This sequence encodes CASSQEGYQGFTGELFF. This chain joins TRBV4-3 and TRBJ2-2, with a possible D match to TRBD1 (5 bases). Germline loops: CDR1 LGHNA, CDR2 YSLEER. Trimming left V 0 bases short and J 4 bases short, with 15 bases between. The CDR3 is 17 residues long.

This chain connects TRBV6-6 to TRBJ1-2, with D perhaps matching TRBD1 (5 bases). The CDR3 loop spans 13 amino acids. V dropped 7 bases and J dropped 7 bases, with 16 bases sitting between them. Germline V CDR1 and CDR2: MNHNY, SVGAGI (reference sequence). This CDR3 reads CASTRDGKVGYTF. The CDR3 bases are TGTGCCAGCACCCGGGACGGAAAAGTTGGCTACACCTTC.

The rearrangement uses TRBV19 and TRBJ2-7; 9 positions agree with TRBD2. Per the germline V gene, CDR1 is LNHDA and CDR2 is SQIVND (reference sequence). The V and J ends lost 6 bases and 0 bases, in that order; junction bases with no gene match: 3. This CDR3 comprises 14 residues. The CDR3 here is CASRGLANSYEQYF. CDR3 nucleotides: TGTGCCAGTAGAGGACTAGCGAACTCCTACGAGCAGTACTTC.

The chain carries TRBV18 and TRBJ2-5; 7 bases are shared with TRBD2. Germline CDR1 reads KGHSH; CDR2 reads LQKENI. Trimming took 6 bases from V and 5 from J; bases not matched to a gene: 3. This CDR3 is built from 12 residues. CDR3 region: CASSPRGETQYF. Here the CDR3 DNA reads TGTGCCAGCTCTCCGCGGGGGGAGACCCAGTACTTC. The variable domain in full, completed from reference TRBV18 and TRBJ2-5, reads NAGVMQNPRHLVRRRGQEARLRCSPMKGHSHVYWYRQLPEEGLKFMVYLQKENIIDESGMPKERFSAEFPKEGPSILRIQQVVRGDSAAYFCASSPRGETQYFGPGTRLLVL.

The chain combines TRBV5-4 with TRBJ2-2; possible D gene TRBD2, 5 bases. Per germline, CDR1 SGHNT and CDR2 YYREEE (reference sequence). V lost 0 bases and J lost 4, with 10 bases in between. This CDR3 contains 15 residues. Written as DNA, the CDR3 is TGTGCCAGCAGCTTGGACGGGAAGGGCACCGGGGAGCTGTTTTTT. It translates to CASSLDGKGTGELFF.

This chain connects TRBV11-2 to TRBJ1-3; 8 nucleotides match TRBD1. CDR3 length: 13 residues. V trimming: 5 bases; J trimming: 4 bases; junction bases outside the gene matches: 1. Germline values: CDR1 SGHAT, CDR2 FQNNGV. CDR3 DNA: TGTGCCAGCAGCAGGACAGGGGGAAACACCATATATTTT. As protein: CASSRTGGNTIYF.